These 30 T cell receptor beta chains were all obtained from the same sample, sequenced in a study of blood T cell repertoires in COVID-19. Assay used: immunoSEQ multiplex PCR; TCRdb lists only in-frame clones, some missing. Of about 260,000 clones detected, 87% appear once; the ten largest clones hold roughly 2%. The specimen sequenced was peripheral blood. The receptors were gathered from a woman aged 45 to 65 who had recovered from COVID-19.

The gene calls are TRBV6-5 and TRBJ1-4; TRBD1 agrees at 7 bases. Trimming cost V 0 bases and J 5 bases; bases outside gene matches: 6. Germline V gives CDR1 MNHEY, CDR2 SVGAGI. This CDR3 has 16 residues. The CDR3 here is CASSYSLGTANEKLFF. The CDR3 DNA reads as TGTGCCAGCAGTTACTCATTGGGGACAGCAAATGAAAAACTGTTTTTT.

The V gene is TRBV6-2 or TRBV6-3, the J gene TRBJ2-7, with D possibly matching TRBD1 (6 bases). V was pared by 2 bases and J by 0 bases, with 20 bases between. CDR1 is MNHEY and CDR2 is SVGEGT in the germline V gene. The CDR3 is made up of 18 amino acids. CDR3 sequence reads: CASSYPGHRDTGSYEQYF. In DNA form, the CDR3 reads TGTGCCAGCAGTTACCCAGGACACCGGGACACAGGCTCCTACGAGCAGTACTTC.

The rearrangement uses TRBV7-2 and TRBJ1-5; D is ambiguous. Germline assignment: CDR1 SGHTA and CDR2 FQGNSA. This CDR3 has 12 amino acids. V shed 5 bases and J shed 3 bases, with 5 bases lying between them. CDR3 sequence (DNA): TGTGCCAGCAGCCCCCACAATCAGCCCCAGCATTTT. Amino acid sequence: CASSPHNQPQHF.

The chain combines TRBV28 with TRBJ1-1; D is perhaps TRBD1 (6 bases). V dropped 6 bases and J dropped 5 bases, with 13 bases sitting between them. Germline V gene sequence: CDR1 MDHEN, CDR2 SYDVKM. This CDR3 is 13 amino acids long. Here the CDR3 reads CASRTNRETEAFF. The CDR3, as DNA: TGTGCCAGCAGGACGAACAGGGAAACTGAAGCTTTCTTT.

The chain is built from TRBV18 and TRBJ2-7; 14 positions agree with TRBD2. Germline V gives CDR1 KGHSH, CDR2 LQKENI. The CDR3 extends over 16 amino acids. Unmatched junction bases numbered 7, after V lost 0 bases and J lost 9 bases. The CDR3 sequence: CASSPPGGLAGGWQYF. CDR3 DNA sequence: TGTGCCAGCTCACCACCGGGAGGACTAGCGGGAGGTTGGCAGTACTTC. Full variable domain (rest looked up from reference TRBV18 and TRBJ2-7): NAGVMQNPRHLVRRRGQEARLRCSPMKGHSHVYWYRQLPEEGLKFMVYLQKENIIDESGMPKERFSAEFPKEGPSILRIQQVVRGDSAAYFCASSPPGGLAGGWQYFGPGTRLTVT.

In DNA, the CDR3 is TGTGCCAGCAACTTCGACAGGGGGGCTTATGGCTACACCTTC. Translation: CASNFDRGAYGYTF. The rearrangement joins TRBV6-5 to TRBJ1-2, with 9 positions matching TRBD1. Germline CDR1 and CDR2: MNHEY and SVGAGI. This CDR3 region has 14 residues. Trimming took 7 bases from V and 5 from J; bases not matched to a gene: 8.

This chain links TRBV27 with TRBJ2-5; TRBD2 might be the D (5 bases). The CDR3 extends over 15 amino acids. Trimming pared 5 bases from V and 4 bases from J, leaving 17 bases between. In germline, CDR1 is MNHEY, CDR2 SMNVEV (reference sequence). CDR3 DNA: TGTGCCAGCAGTGGGAGCGGCCAGTCAGGAGAGACCCAGTACTTC. This translates into CASSGSGQSGETQYF.

The chain links TRBV6-5 to TRBJ1-2; D not resolved. V lost 0 bases, J lost 0 bases, and 8 bases lay in between. The CDR3 sequence is 15 residues long. From germline, CDR1 is MNHEY and CDR2 SVGAGI. Here the CDR3 reads CASSYSGVTNYGYTF. The CDR3 DNA reads as TGTGCCAGCAGTTACTCAGGAGTAACTAACTATGGCTACACCTTC.

The genes are TRBV6-5 and TRBJ1-5; 7 nucleotides match TRBD1. Looked up from germline, CDR1 is MNHEY and CDR2 is SVGAGI. The CDR3 consists of 15 residues. V shed 7 bases, J shed 2 bases, and the junction held 8 bases outside the gene matches. The CDR3 DNA reads TGTGCCAGCACCCAAGGAGGGGGCGGCAATCAGCCCCAGCATTTT. Protein sequence: CASTQGGGGNQPQHF.

The chain combines TRBV15 with TRBJ2-4; no clear D gene. This CDR3 is 15 amino acids long. Trimming shortened V by 5 bases and J by 0 bases, and 11 bases separated the two germline ends. Germline CDR1 LNHNV, CDR2 YYDKDF (reference sequence). In DNA, the CDR3 is TGTGCCACCAGCGCTCTAGTCCTAGCCAAAAACATTCAGTACTTC. Translating gives CATSALVLAKNIQYF.

This sequence joins TRBV27 and TRBJ2-7, with TRBD1 matching over 12 bases. The germline gives CDR1 MNHEY, CDR2 SMNVEV (reference sequence). This CDR3 comprises 14 residues. J was trimmed by 4 bases and V by 6 bases; bases with no gene match: 4. CDR3 in DNA: TGTGCCAGCAGGGGACAGGGGGCTATATACGAGCAGTACTTC. Its translation: CASRGQGAIYEQYF.

This chain uses TRBV5-1 with TRBJ1-1, with D perhaps matching TRBD1 (6 bases). V was cut by 2 bases and J by 11 bases, with 19 bases left in between. The CDR3 runs to 14 residues. In germline, CDR1 is SGHRS, CDR2 YFSETQ. The chain's CDR3 is CASSLASGQGQAFF. In DNA form, the CDR3 reads TGCGCCAGCAGCTTAGCCTCGGGACAAGGCCAGGCTTTCTTT. Full variable domain (outside the CDR3, taken from reference TRBV5-1 and TRBJ1-1): KAGVTQTPRYLIKTRGQQVTLSCSPISGHRSVSWYQQTPGQGLQFLFEYFSETQRNKGNFPGRFSGRQFSNSRSEMNVSTLELGDSALYLCASSLASGQGQAFFGQGTRLTVV.

The rearrangement joins TRBV7-6 to TRBJ2-2; D is possibly TRBD1 (6 bases). Deletions cut 4 bases from V and 1 base from J, with 10 bases between. Germline V gene lookup returns CDR1 SGHVS and CDR2 FNYEAQ. The CDR3 is 15 amino acids. The CDR3 bases are TGTGCCAGCAGCTCCCTGACAGGGAACACCGGGGAGCTGTTTTTT. It translates to CASSSLTGNTGELFF.

The CDR3 DNA is TGTGCCAGCAACCTACTAGCGGGAGTTACCGGGGAGCTGTTTTTT. Encoded protein: CASNLLAGVTGELFF. The V and J genes are TRBV27 and TRBJ2-2, with 11 bases that match TRBD2. In germline, CDR1 is MNHEY, CDR2 SMNVEV (reference sequence). The V and J ends lost 7 bases and 5 bases, in that order; junction bases with no gene match: 6. The CDR3 has 15 residues.

This clone was counted once. This chain's CDR3 is CASSLGQGGATNEKLFF. CDR3 in DNA: TGTGCCAGCAGCTTAGGGCAGGGCGGCGCAACTAATGAAAAACTGTTTTTT. The rearrangement links TRBV7-9 to TRBJ1-4; the D gene is possibly TRBD1 (5 bases). Germline values: CDR1 SEHNR, CDR2 FQNEAQ (reference sequence). The CDR3 covers 17 residues. The V end was cut by 1 base, the J end by 0 bases, with 12 bases between.

The V call is TRBV4-3, the J call TRBJ1-2; the D gene is possibly TRBD1 (5 bases). The CDR3 contains 13 residues. Germline CDR1 is LGHNA and CDR2 is YSLEER. Trimming took off 2 bases at V and 8 bases at J, with 12 bases between the two ends. CDR3 sequence (DNA): TGCGCCAGCAGCCAAAGTAGGGGCTACGGCTACACCTTC. As protein: CASSQSRGYGYTF.

V gene TRBV19 combines with J gene TRBJ2-3; TRBD2 matches at 10 bases. This CDR3 has 16 residues. V was clipped by 3 bases and J by 6 bases; unmatched bases: 9. Looked up from germline, CDR1 is LNHDA and CDR2 is SQIVND (reference sequence). As DNA, the CDR3 is TGTGCCAGTAGTATTGGTATAGCGGGAGGACAGGATACGCAGTATTTT. Translating it yields CASSIGIAGGQDTQYF.

The chain couples TRBV3-1 (or the pseudogene TRBV3-2) to TRBJ2-1; 9 bases are shared with TRBD2. The length of the CDR3 is 12 residues. Germline lookup yields CDR1 LGHDT and CDR2 YNNKEL (reference sequence). J lost 6 bases, V lost 11 bases, and 5 bases had no gene match. This CDR3 is CAVRGGLNEQFF. The CDR3 DNA reads as TGTGCCGTGCGGGGGGGCCTCAATGAGCAGTTCTTC.

In this sample, this clone turned up once. The CDR3 DNA reads TGTGCCATCAGTGGAGCGGGGCTCCCGTCCTACAATGAGCAGTTCTTC. It translates to CAISGAGLPSYNEQFF. The rearrangement links TRBV10-3 to TRBJ2-1; 7 bases agree with TRBD2. Germline assignment: CDR1 ENHRY and CDR2 SYGVKD. This CDR3 spans 16 amino acids. J lost 1 base, V lost 4 bases, and 7 bases had no gene match.

In this sample, this clone turned up a few times. This rearrangement joins TRBV19 to TRBJ2-1, with 8 bases identical to TRBD1. Unmatched junction bases numbered 9, after V lost 1 base and J lost 7 bases. Germline loops: CDR1 LNHDA, CDR2 SQIVND (reference sequence). The CDR3 contains 16 residues. CDR3 amino acids: CASSIALDRAINEQFF. The DNA of the CDR3 is TGTGCCAGTAGTATAGCTTTGGACAGGGCGATTAATGAGCAGTTCTTC. The full variable domain, its missing parts supplied by reference TRBV19 and TRBJ2-1, is DGGITQSPKYLFRKEGQNVTLSCEQNLNHDAMYWYRQDPGQGLRLIYYSQIVNDFQKGDIAEGYSVSREKKESFPLTVTSAQKNPTAFYLCASSIALDRAINEQFFGPGTRLTVL.

The chain joins TRBV4-3 to TRBJ2-1, with TRBD2 matching 7 bases. This CDR3 is built from 14 residues. Germline loops: CDR1 LGHNA, CDR2 YSLEER. V was pared by 0 bases and J by 9 bases, with 5 bases of the junction left unmatched. Here the CDR3 DNA reads TGCGCCAGCAGCCAAGACTGGGGGGGTGGTGAGCAGTTCTTC. It yields the protein CASSQDWGGGEQFF.

This chain links TRBV6-1 with TRBJ2-5; 10 positions agree with TRBD2. Germline V CDR1 and CDR2: MNHNS, SASEGT. The CDR3 is 13 amino acids. J lost 7 bases, V lost 2 bases, and 1 base had no gene match. This CDR3 reads CASSELAGVTQYF. Written as DNA, the CDR3 is TGTGCCAGCAGTGAACTAGCGGGGGTGACCCAGTACTTC.

The rearrangement links TRBV7-8 to TRBJ2-7, with 8 bases matching TRBD1. V was pared by 2 bases and J by 5 bases, with 8 bases of the junction left unmatched. This CDR3 is built from 15 residues. Looked up from germline, CDR1 is SGHVS and CDR2 is FQNEAQ. The CDR3 DNA sequence: TGTGCCAGCAGCTTATTCTCGCCAGGGGGCAACGAGCAGTACTTC. It specifies CASSLFSPGGNEQYF.

V usage is TRBV2 and J usage is TRBJ2-3, with D possibly being TRBD1 (6 bases). CDR3 length equals 14 residues. V was pared by 2 bases and J by 4 bases, with 10 bases between. In germline, CDR1 is SNHLY, CDR2 FYNNEI. The CDR3 reads CASSEWGRADTQYF. In DNA, the CDR3 is TGTGCCAGCAGTGAATGGGGGCGGGCAGATACGCAGTATTTT.

The V gene is TRBV24-1, the J gene TRBJ2-1, with D tentatively TRBD1 (6 bases). Germline CDR1 and CDR2: KGHDR and SFDVKD. The CDR3 spans 16 residues. The V end was cut by 2 bases, the J end by 3 bases, with 13 bases between. The DNA for the CDR3 is TGTGCCACCAGTGATTCTGGGCAGGGGTACTACAATGAGCAGTTCTTC. Amino acids: CATSDSGQGYYNEQFF.

This chain uses TRBV19 with TRBJ2-1; 12 bases map to TRBD2. The V gene end was trimmed by 3 bases and the J gene end by 0 bases; junction bases not matched to a gene: 6. The CDR3 spans 18 residues. In germline, CDR1 is LNHDA, CDR2 SQIVND (reference sequence). The CDR3 nucleotides read TGTGCCAGTAGTATTCGGACTAGCGGGGTAAGCTCCTACAATGAGCAGTTCTTC. Its translation is CASSIRTSGVSSYNEQFF.

This sequence joins TRBV19 and TRBJ2-7, with a weak D call TRBD1 (6 bases). This CDR3 is built from 12 residues. V was clipped by 8 bases and J by 1 base, with 9 bases between them. Per germline, CDR1 LNHDA and CDR2 SQIVND (reference sequence). The CDR3 sequence: CASAGQSYEQYF. The CDR3 DNA follows: TGTGCCAGTGCTGGACAGTCCTACGAGCAGTACTTC.

This sequence joins TRBV11-2 and TRBJ1-2; TRBD1 matches at 12 bases. The CDR3 runs to 15 residues. Germline V gene data show CDR1 as SGHAT and CDR2 as FQNNGV. V lost 4 bases to trimming and J lost 6 bases; unmatched junction nucleotides: 6. The CDR3 loop reads CASSSSGTGGNGYTF. The CDR3 bases are TGTGCCAGCAGCTCCTCCGGGACAGGGGGCAATGGCTACACCTTC.

The CDR3 nucleotides are TGTGCCAGCTCTCTATCATACACAGATACGCAGTATTTT. Protein: CASSLSYTDTQYF. V is TRBV18 and J is TRBJ2-3; D remains unclear. Looked up from germline, CDR1 is KGHSH and CDR2 is LQKENI. Trimming took 6 bases from V and 2 from J, leaving 9 bases between them. The CDR3 is 13 residues long.

The chain is built from TRBV5-1 and TRBJ1-2; D uncertain. Trimming shortened V by 0 bases and J by 8 bases, and 14 bases separated the two germline ends. CDR1 is SGHRS and CDR2 is YFSETQ in the germline V gene. This CDR3 comprises 14 residues. The CDR3 loop reads CASSLGVLVGGYTF. The CDR3 DNA sequence: TGCGCCAGCAGCTTGGGCGTACTAGTGGGGGGCTACACCTTC.